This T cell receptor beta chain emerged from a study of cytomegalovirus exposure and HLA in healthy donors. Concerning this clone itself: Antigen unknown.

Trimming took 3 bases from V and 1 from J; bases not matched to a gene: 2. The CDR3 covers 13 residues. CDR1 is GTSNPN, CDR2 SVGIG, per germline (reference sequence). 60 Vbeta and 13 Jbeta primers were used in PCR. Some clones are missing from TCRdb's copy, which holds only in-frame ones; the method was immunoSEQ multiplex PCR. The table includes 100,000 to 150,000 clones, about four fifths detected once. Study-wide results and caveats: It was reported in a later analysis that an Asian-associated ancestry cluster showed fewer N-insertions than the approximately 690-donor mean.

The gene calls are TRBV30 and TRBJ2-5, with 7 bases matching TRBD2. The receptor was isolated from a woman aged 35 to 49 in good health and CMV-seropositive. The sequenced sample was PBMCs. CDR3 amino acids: CAWSGGTQETQYF. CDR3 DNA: TGTGCCTGGAGCGGGGGGACCCAAGAGACCCAGTACTTC.